Following are 10 T cell receptor beta chains from one sample sequenced in a study of blood T cell repertoires in COVID-19. Generated by immunoSEQ multiplex PCR, the TCRdb table keeps only in-frame clones and is missing some. The sample includes some 170,000 clones, less than 90% seen only once; the top ten take around 1.2%. Sequenced input: PBMCs or T cells enriched from blood (not recorded which). The receptors here all came from a human donor with acute COVID-19. The donor label of this sample is uncertain.

The chain couples TRBV5-8 to TRBJ2-3, with D possibly TRBD2 on 6 matching bases. From germline, CDR1 is SGHTS and CDR2 YDEGEE. The V end lost 0 bases, the J end lost 1 base, and 9 bases lay between the germline ends. The CDR3 spans 15 residues. The CDR3 bases are TGTGCCAGCAGCTTGGTCGGGGAGGGCACAGATACGCAGTATTTT. This sequence encodes CASSLVGEGTDTQYF.

The rearrangement links TRBV7-3 to TRBJ2-2, with 7 bases aligning to TRBD1. Trimming cost V 4 bases and J 0 bases; bases outside gene matches: 2. The CDR3 covers 15 residues. Germline CDR1 is SGHTA and CDR2 is FQGTGA. The CDR3 region is CASSSGQPNTGELFF. CDR3 sequence (DNA): TGTGCCAGCAGCTCGGGACAGCCGAACACCGGGGAGCTGTTTTTT.

The chain has TRBV27 and TRBJ2-4, with 8 positions matching TRBD1. The CDR3 extends over 13 amino acids. With 5 bases clipped from V and 6 bases from J, the junction kept 3 bases outside the gene matches. Germline V gene lookup returns CDR1 MNHEY and CDR2 SMNVEV (reference sequence). The CDR3 here is CASSPGTGNIQYF. The CDR3 bases are TGTGCCAGCAGTCCAGGGACAGGAAACATTCAGTACTTC.

The chain combines TRBV12-3 or TRBV12-4 with TRBJ1-2; D unresolved. V lost 7 bases and J 8 bases, leaving 14 bases between the germline ends. The length of the CDR3 is 12 residues. The CDR3 is CASISPSLGYTF. DNA for the CDR3: TGTGCCAGCATTTCCCCTAGCCTGGGCTACACCTTC.

The CDR3 loop reads CASSVAGYGTSTDTQYF. CDR3 nucleotides: TGTGCCAGCAGCGTAGCGGGTTATGGTACTAGCACAGATACGCAGTATTTT. The rearrangement uses TRBV9 and TRBJ2-3; D is undetermined. Trimming removed 0 bases from V and 0 bases from J, with 14 bases in between. Looked up from germline, CDR1 is SGDLS and CDR2 is YYNGEE. The length of the CDR3 is 17 residues.

V gene TRBV6-1 combines with J gene TRBJ1-5; 7 positions match TRBD1. Germline V gene lookup returns CDR1 MNHNS and CDR2 SASEGT. J gave up 3 bases and V 1 base, and 6 bases lay outside the gene matches. The CDR3 length is 16 residues. Here the CDR3 DNA reads TGTGCCAGCAGTGAAGGGGACAGCCTAGTCAATCAGCCCCAGCATTTT. Translating it yields CASSEGDSLVNQPQHF.

V gene TRBV5-1 combines with J gene TRBJ1-2; no clear D gene. The germline gives CDR1 SGHRS, CDR2 YFSETQ. The V gene lost 0 bases and the J gene lost 8 bases, with 20 bases spanning the gap. The CDR3 contains 16 residues. In DNA form, the CDR3 reads TGCGCCAGCAGCTTGGGGGCATGGGCCGAGATTGGGGGCTACACCTTC. Protein sequence: CASSLGAWAEIGGYTF. Full variable domain (rest looked up from reference TRBV5-1 and TRBJ1-2): KAGVTQTPRYLIKTRGQQVTLSCSPISGHRSVSWYQQTPGQGLQFLFEYFSETQRNKGNFPGRFSGRQFSNSRSEMNVSTLELGDSALYLCASSLGAWAEIGGYTFGSGTRLTVV.

The gene calls are TRBV5-4 and TRBJ1-4; D perhaps matches TRBD1 (6 bases). This CDR3 comprises 13 residues. Germline values: CDR1 SGHNT, CDR2 YYREEE (reference sequence). V was trimmed by 0 bases and J by 6 bases, leaving 6 bases between them. The CDR3 sequence: CASSLGQDEKLFF. CDR3 in DNA: TGTGCCAGCAGCTTGGGACAGGATGAAAAACTGTTTTTT.

The chain carries TRBV10-3 and TRBJ1-1, with no clear D. CDR1 and CDR2 (germline): ENHRY, SYGVKD. The V end lost 5 bases, the J end lost 5 bases, and 12 bases lay between the germline ends. The CDR3 has 13 residues. The CDR3: CAISSSRGTEAFF. CDR3 bases: TGTGCCATCAGTTCGTCTCGAGGGACTGAAGCTTTCTTT.

The rearrangement links TRBV5-8 to TRBJ1-1; the D gene is possibly TRBD1 (5 bases). This CDR3 spans 13 amino acids. Trimming took off 0 bases at V and 10 bases at J, with 13 bases between the two ends. Germline CDR1 SGHTS, CDR2 YDEGEE. The CDR3 coding sequence is TGTGCCAGCAGCTTGGTCGGGGGTGAGCGAGCTTTCTTT. This translates into CASSLVGGERAFF.